This T cell receptor beta chain is from a study of shared clonotypes between healthy human individuals. Donors were healthy HIV-negative adults without recent acute infections or vaccinations. Donors comprised only Caucasian adults living in Nashville, Tennessee. This clone was found a few times. Its antigen is as yet unknown. The CDR3 length is 13 residues. V lost 3 bases and J 2 bases, leaving 7 bases between the germline ends. Germline CDR1 reads SGHAT; CDR2 reads FQNNGV. Study findings and constraints: A handful of donors held about 4.5% of naive CD4 clonotypes in common. Clonotypes shared by all four sorted-subset donors had higher generation probabilities than non-shared clonotypes.

The table came from immunoSEQ multiplex PCR; TCRdb's copy has only in-frame clones and leaves some out. Here the sample spans 780,000 or so clones, roughly 72% being singletons. The source of this sequence is a woman aged 25 to 39 in good health. Specimen: memory CD4+ T cells sorted from blood. Stated subset: CD45RA-negative fraction. The J gene is TRBJ1-2, the V gene TRBV11-2; unclear D gene. The CDR3 loop reads CASSFGPNYGYTF. CDR3 bases: TGTGCCAGCAGCTTCGGTCCCAACTATGGCTACACCTTC.